This TCR beta chain is drawn from a study of blood T cell repertoires in COVID-19 (dated by TCRdb to 2018 to 2021). Background on the whole study: The collaborator samples originated in the United States, Italy and Spain and spanned the acute and convalescent phases of COVID-19. Sample metadata almost always included a de-identified subject ID, COVID-19 status, age in years and sex. The dataset comprised deeply sampled blood TCRbeta repertoires from subjects exposed to, actively infected with, or recovered from COVID-19. The prospective study material was composed of cDNA or gDNA derived from T cells, B-cell-depleted T cells, or PBMCs. The samples were drawn from the first 160 participants of the ongoing ImmuneRACE study and from over 950 subjects provided by 6 global collaborators. The repertoires were released in a freely available public database meant as a resource for research on the immune response to SARS-CoV-2. Where available, HLA class I and class II types were taken from metadata supplied by the sample provider and were not determined by assay-based typing. On the study overall, not on this receptor specifically: The quantity of clinical and demographic metadata differed by source and by participant and was supplied without curation.

TCRbeta CDR3 regions were amplified from genomic DNA using the immunoSEQ Assay, a bias-controlled multiplex PCR. The original pipeline was this. The number of nucleated cells in each sample was estimated from the amplification of reference gene primers within the assay. To quantify the absolute abundance of each unique TCRbeta CDR3 rearrangement, sequence reads were collapsed and filtered. For each sample, productive Simpson clonality was calculated as the square root of Simpson's diversity index across productive rearrangements. Imported from immuneACCESS, the table was reduced by TCRdb to in-frame sequences with V and J called. These copies leave out some clones; in studies compared against another copy, an unresolved V gene accounts for under half, and the cause of the remainder is not known. That table supplies the V and J calls and clone size; D and trimming were determined from the DNA. This sample lists about 190,000 clones; around 80% were detected once. 12% of the sample comes from the top ten.

A note on this clone: What antigen it recognizes has not been identified. One base away there is no much larger clone; base qualities are not given.

Each collaborating institution followed its own protocols to collect whole blood in K2EDTA tubes. For TCRbeta analysis, collaborators shipped samples in one of three forms: frozen whole blood, isolated PBMCs, or DNA extracted from either of those sample types. V sheds 6 bases and J sheds 3 bases, leaving 8 bases between their ends. Taken from cysteine to phenylalanine, the CDR3 has 12 residues. Just the 36-base CDR3 DNA is kept, in frame starting at base 1. This clonotype originated in a woman aged 50 to 60 with acute or convalescent COVID-19. The rearrangement joined TRBV12-3 or TRBV12-4 to TRBJ1-1; the D gene identity is not certain. What was sequenced was peripheral blood. The CDR3 region: CASRVGDTEAFF. The DNA reads TGTGCCAGCAGAGTGGGAGACACTGAAGCTTTCTTT.